Listed here is a single T cell receptor (beta chain). With 3 bases clipped from V and 10 bases from J, the junction kept 15 bases outside the gene matches. The CDR3 is made up of 17 amino acids. Germline CDR1 MDHEN, CDR2 SYDVKM. This record belongs to a study of T cell clones after liver transplantation. Sequencing was performed with immunoSEQ multiplex PCR; in TCRdb, only in-frame clones are kept and a portion is missing. The top ten hold 2.5% to 3% of the sample, which has around 97,000 clones, around four fifths seen once. The TCR originated in a human patient who received a liver transplant. The T cells may come from the graft donor. This chain links TRBV28 with TRBJ1-6; 7 positions agree with TRBD1. The material sequenced was CD4+ T cells from blood, taken approximately 43 months after liver transplant. This CDR3 is CASSLQEGARGRSPLHF. CDR3 sequence (DNA): TGTGCCAGCAGTTTGCAGGAGGGGGCGCGAGGGAGATCACCCCTCCACTTT.